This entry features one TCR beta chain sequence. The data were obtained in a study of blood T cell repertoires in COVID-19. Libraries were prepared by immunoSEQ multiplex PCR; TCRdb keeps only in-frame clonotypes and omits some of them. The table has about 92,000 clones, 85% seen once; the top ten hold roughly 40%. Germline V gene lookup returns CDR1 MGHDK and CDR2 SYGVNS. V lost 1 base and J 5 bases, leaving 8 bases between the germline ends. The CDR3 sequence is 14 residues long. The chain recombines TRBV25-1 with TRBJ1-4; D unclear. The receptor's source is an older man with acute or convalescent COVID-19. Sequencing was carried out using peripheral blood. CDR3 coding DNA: TGTGCCAGCAGTGAATCCCAGGCGAATGAAAAACTGTTTTTT. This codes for CASSESQANEKLFF.